These 12 T cell receptor beta chains originate from one sample sequenced in a study of cytomegalovirus exposure and HLA in healthy donors listed by TCRdb under 2017. The method was the immunoSEQ multiplex PCR assay. In TCRdb, the immuneACCESS table is reduced to in-frame sequences with V and J assigned. These tables do not hold every clone; where another copy was compared, an unresolved V gene accounts for under half, and the others remain unexplained. The sample records about 180,000 clones, approximately 86% of which are singletons. The biggest ten clones account for less than 3% of the sample. The sequenced material came from PBMCs. Receptors were obtained from a man younger than 35 in good health and CMV-seropositive.

The chain links TRBV28 to TRBJ1-5; D is perhaps TRBD1 (5 bases). CDR1 is MDHEN and CDR2 is SYDVKM in the germline V gene. The length of the CDR3 is 14 residues. The V gene lost 5 bases and the J gene lost 5 bases, with 13 bases spanning the gap. The CDR3 here is CASSPARGYQPQHF. CDR3 DNA: TGTGCCAGCAGTCCGGCAAGGGGTTATCAGCCCCAGCATTTT.

The genes are TRBV29-1 and TRBJ1-2; 11 positions match TRBD1. Germline CDR1 SQVTM, CDR2 ANQGSEA. V trimming: 7 bases; J trimming: 4 bases; junction bases outside the gene matches: 8. The CDR3 length is 14 residues. This chain's CDR3 is CSAIGQGALYGYTF. The CDR3 region has the DNA TGCAGCGCTATCGGACAGGGGGCCCTCTATGGCTACACCTTC.

This clone was picked up a small number of times. The V gene is TRBV5-1, the J gene TRBJ2-7; 8 bases line up with TRBD2. CDR3 length equals 14 residues. V shed 5 bases, J shed 4 bases, and the junction held 8 bases outside the gene matches. CDR1 is SGHRS, CDR2 YFSETQ, per germline. The CDR3 reads CASRVQAGVYEQYF. The DNA of the CDR3 is TGCGCCAGCAGGGTTCAAGCGGGAGTATACGAGCAGTACTTC. The complete variable domain, with remaining parts taken from reference TRBV5-1 and TRBJ2-7, reads KAGVTQTPRYLIKTRGQQVTLSCSPISGHRSVSWYQQTPGQGLQFLFEYFSETQRNKGNFPGRFSGRQFSNSRSEMNVSTLELGDSALYLCASRVQAGVYEQYFGPGTRLTVT.

The chain carries TRBV4-3 and TRBJ2-7; 7 bases match TRBD1. J was trimmed by 0 bases and V by 3 bases; bases with no gene match: 5. There are 15 residues in the CDR3. In germline, CDR1 is LGHNA, CDR2 YSLEER. As DNA, the CDR3 is TGCGCCAGCAGCCATCTCCGGGACAGCTCCTACGAGCAGTACTTC. Encoded protein: CASSHLRDSSYEQYF.

The rearrangement joins TRBV7-8 to TRBJ2-2; D may be TRBD2 (6 bases). V dropped 5 bases and J dropped 4 bases, with 17 bases sitting between them. The germline gives CDR1 SGHVS, CDR2 FQNEAQ. CDR3 length equals 16 residues. The DNA for the CDR3 is TGTGCCAGCAGCCCGGGAGAATGGGGACTCACCGGGGAGCTGTTTTTT. It encodes CASSPGEWGLTGELFF.

The chain employs TRBV2 and TRBJ2-7, with D possibly being TRBD2 (6 bases). Per the germline V gene, CDR1 is SNHLY and CDR2 is FYNNEI. There are 14 residues in the CDR3. Trimming stripped 0 bases from V and 8 bases from J, with 14 bases between. This CDR3 is CASSEAEGPRKQYF. The DNA for the CDR3 is TGTGCCAGCAGTGAAGCGGAGGGACCTCGGAAGCAGTACTTC.

The chain is built from TRBV9 and TRBJ2-5, with D uncertain. The CDR3 loop spans 15 amino acids. V lost 0 bases and J lost 1, with 10 bases in between. Per the germline V gene, CDR1 is SGDLS and CDR2 is YYNGEE. This chain's CDR3 is CASSVAIGGQETQYF. Written as DNA, the CDR3 is TGTGCCAGCAGCGTAGCTATTGGCGGCCAAGAGACCCAGTACTTC.

The chain uses TRBV7-8 and TRBJ1-1, with 10 bases matching TRBD1. Trimming removed 1 base from V and 1 base from J; junction bases left unmatched: 3. The CDR3 is 16 residues long. Germline V gives CDR1 SGHVS, CDR2 FQNEAQ. Written as DNA, the CDR3 is TGTGCCAGCAGCTTAGGGAGGACAGGGGGGAACACTGAAGCTTTCTTT. It codes for CASSLGRTGGNTEAFF.

This rearrangement joins TRBV7-2 to TRBJ2-3; perhaps TRBD1 as D (5 bases). Germline lookup yields CDR1 SGHTA and CDR2 FQGNSA. Trimming stripped 7 bases from V and 0 bases from J, with 14 bases between. The CDR3 runs 15 residues. CDR3 protein: CASTSSRVSTDTQYF. The CDR3, as DNA: TGTGCCAGCACCTCGAGCAGGGTCAGCACAGATACGCAGTATTTT.

V and J are TRBV5-6 and TRBJ2-7; TRBD2 matches at 8 bases. CDR1 SGHDT and CDR2 YYEEEE come from the germline V gene. The CDR3 runs to 14 residues. The V and J ends lost 4 bases and 4 bases, in that order; junction bases with no gene match: 7. CDR3 region: CASSPGLGQYEQYF. The CDR3 coding sequence is TGTGCCAGCAGCCCGGGACTAGGACAGTACGAGCAGTACTTC.

The rearrangement links TRBV4-1 to TRBJ2-2, with TRBD1 matching over 7 bases. The germline V gene has CDR1 MGHRA and CDR2 YSYEKL. This CDR3 is built from 17 residues. V lost 3 bases to trimming and J lost 3 bases; unmatched junction nucleotides: 10. The CDR3 sequence is CASSHRQGLSDTGELFF. In DNA form, the CDR3 reads TGCGCCAGCAGCCACAGACAGGGTCTCTCCGACACCGGGGAGCTGTTTTTT.

This sequence joins TRBV10-3 and TRBJ2-3; a weak D match, TRBD2 (6 bases). CDR1 and CDR2 (germline): ENHRY, SYGVKD. The CDR3 has 14 residues. The V end lost 6 bases, the J end lost 3 bases, and 13 bases lay between the germline ends. For the CDR3, the DNA is TGTGCCATCAGCCACGGGACTGAAACAGATACGCAGTATTTT. Its protein is CAISHGTETDTQYF.